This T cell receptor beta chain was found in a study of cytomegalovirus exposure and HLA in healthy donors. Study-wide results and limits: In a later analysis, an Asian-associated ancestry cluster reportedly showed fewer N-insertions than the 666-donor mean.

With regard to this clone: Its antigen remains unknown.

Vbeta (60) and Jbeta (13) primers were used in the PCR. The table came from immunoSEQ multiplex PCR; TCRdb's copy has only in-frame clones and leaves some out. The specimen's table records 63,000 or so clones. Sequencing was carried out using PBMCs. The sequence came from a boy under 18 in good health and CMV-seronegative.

As DNA, the CDR3 is TGTGCCTGGAGTAACGGAGTAGGCAATCAGCCCCAGCATTTT. Encoded protein: CAWSNGVGNQPQHF. The chain couples TRBV30 to TRBJ1-5; D unclear. Trimming took off 2 bases at V and 2 bases at J, with 10 bases between the two ends. The CDR3 extends over 14 amino acids. Germline lookup yields CDR1 GTSNPN and CDR2 SVGIG (reference sequence).